This T cell receptor (beta chain) derives from a study of blood T cells in healthy people across ages. Whole-study results and caveats: A roughly linear fall in TCR beta diversity per million T cells was seen with increasing age. Estimated diversity, derived from one million T cells, was regarded as an underestimate.

Using a J-beta primer mix together with a sample-barcoded 5' primer, a second PCR was run for roughly 6 to 12 cycles. Each CDR3 protein gets one entry after TCRdb re-called the 5' RACE reads with MiXCR. The table lists fewer than 750,000 distinct CDR3 sequences, around 52% of them singletons. A word on this clonotype: Antigen specificity is unknown.

The germline V gene has CDR1 ENHRY and CDR2 SYGVKD. The V gene lost 6 bases and the J gene lost 5 bases, with 8 bases spanning the gap. The CDR3 consists of 12 residues. The sequence came from a woman of 80 years or more in good health. The specimen was blood. The rearrangement links TRBV10-3 to TRBJ2-1, with D tentatively TRBD2 (5 bases). The DNA of the CDR3 is TGTGCCATCAGGGACTTGAACAATGAGCAGTTCTTC. This translates into CAIRDLNNEQFF.